Each of the 21 T cell receptor beta chains below was sequenced from the same sample in a study of response to subunit inactivated influenza vaccine. TCRdb itself ran the RT-PCR reads through MiXCR, one entry per CDR3 protein. Of around 850,000 distinct CDR3 sequences listed, less than 20% are singletons. The sequencing used PBMCs from blood, collected about 5 days after vaccination. The origin of the receptors is a man between 50 and 59 years old who received an inactivated influenza vaccine.

The CDR3 coding sequence is TGCGCCAGCAGCGGTCCCAGCGGACAAGAGACCCAGTACTTC. This translates into CASSGPSGQETQYF. This chain joins TRBV5-1 and TRBJ2-5; D possibly corresponds to TRBD2 (5 bases). The CDR3 has 14 residues. V gave up 4 bases and J gave up 2 bases, with 12 bases separating them. CDR1 and CDR2 (germline): SGHRS, YFSETQ.

The chain couples TRBV20-1 to TRBJ1-2, with 11 bases identical to TRBD1. Germline-derived CDR1 and CDR2 are DFQATT and SNEGSKA (reference sequence). V lost 3 bases, J lost 4 bases, and 7 bases stayed unmatched. CDR3 length: 15 residues. CDR3: CSARDGDRGTYGYTF. The CDR3 DNA reads as TGCAGTGCTAGGGACGGGGACAGGGGGACCTATGGCTACACCTTC.

This clonotype was picked up a small number of times. The genes are TRBV11-2 and TRBJ2-1, with D possibly being TRBD2 (5 bases). The V and J ends lost 7 bases and 9 bases respectively, with 13 bases between them. CDR1 and CDR2 (germline): SGHAT, FQNNGV. The CDR3 is made up of 12 amino acids. This CDR3 is CASNRGTSEQFF. CDR3 DNA sequence: TGTGCCAGCAACCGGGGAACAAGTGAGCAGTTCTTC.

Note on this clonotype: A single base separates this from a much larger clone, so it may be a read error. CDR3 sequence: CASSTGQNNYGYSF. CDR3 sequence (DNA): TGCGCCAGCAGCACGGGACAGAATAACTATGGCTACTCCTTC. The genes are TRBV5-1 and TRBJ1-2; TRBD1 agrees at 7 bases. This CDR3 comprises 14 residues. Germline V CDR1 and CDR2: SGHRS, YFSETQ.

This chain joins TRBV6-2 or TRBV6-3 and TRBJ2-7, with D perhaps TRBD1 or TRBD2 (5 bases each). The CDR3 runs 14 residues. The V and J ends lost 6 bases and 3 bases respectively, with 15 bases between them. CDR1 is MNHEY, CDR2 SVGEGT, per germline. The CDR3 here is CASRLRGSDYEQYF. CDR3 coding DNA: TGTGCCAGCAGATTACGGGGCTCGGACTACGAGCAGTACTTC.

This clonotype was recorded many times. The chain carries TRBV20-1 and TRBJ1-5; a possible D gene is TRBD1 (6 bases). The V gene lost 6 bases and the J gene lost 2 bases, with 14 bases spanning the gap. From germline, CDR1 is DFQATT and CDR2 SNEGSKA (reference sequence). This CDR3 region has 14 residues. CDR3 region: CSALPGAGNQPQHF. Here the CDR3 DNA reads TGCAGTGCCCTCCCGGGGGCGGGCAATCAGCCCCAGCATTTT.

This clonotype was seen only a few times. This chain connects TRBV3-1 to TRBJ2-7; 10 positions match TRBD1. Germline V CDR1 and CDR2: LGHDT, YNNKEL (reference sequence). The junction had 12 bases not matched to a gene; V was cut back by 3 bases and J by 4 bases. The CDR3 runs to 17 residues. The DNA for the CDR3 is TGTGCCAGCAGCCACTGCGACAGGGGGCTTGAGAGGTACGAGCAGTACTTC. Translating it yields CASSHCDRGLERYEQYF.

This clonotype came up a few times. The CDR3 DNA follows: TGTGCCAGCAGTCAAGGACAGGCGCCCAAAAACATTCAGTACTTC. This sequence encodes CASSQGQAPKNIQYF. This chain joins TRBV6-1 and TRBJ2-4, with 7 bases that match TRBD1. CDR1 MNHNS and CDR2 SASEGT come from the germline V gene. CDR3 length equals 15 residues. The trim removed 5 bases at V and 2 bases at J, leaving 6 bases unmatched.

The chain uses TRBV20-1 and TRBJ2-5, with TRBD2 matching over 9 bases. Per germline, CDR1 DFQATT and CDR2 SNEGSKA (reference sequence). After removal of 0 bases from V and 4 bases from J, the junction contained 9 bases not matched to a gene. CDR3 length: 16 amino acids. The CDR3 region is CSARDHTRGGRETQYF. CDR3 nucleotide sequence: TGCAGTGCTAGAGATCACACGCGGGGGGGAAGAGAGACCCAGTACTTC.

The rearrangement uses TRBV7-8 and TRBJ2-7; 7 bases are a match to TRBD1. This CDR3 comprises 17 residues. The J segment lost 0 bases and the V segment lost 0 bases, leaving 8 bases of the junction unmatched. The V gene's germline CDR1 is SGHVS and CDR2 FQNEAQ. In DNA, the CDR3 is TGTGCCAGCAGCTTAGCCCCAGACAGGGCGTCCTCCTACGAGCAGTACTTC. Translating it yields CASSLAPDRASSYEQYF.

The gene calls are TRBV21-1 and TRBJ2-2; the table's D call of TRBD2 was not tested on the DNA. TRBV21-1 is described as a pseudogene. The CDR3 loop spans 17 amino acids. CDR3 protein: CASSSKTSGEVTGELFF. Written as DNA, the CDR3 is TGTGCCAGCAGCTCAAAGACTAGCGGGGAGGTCACCGGGGAGCTGTTTTTT.

The CDR3 region has the DNA TGTGCCAGCAGTTTATCGGCAGCGGACACTGAAGCTTTCTTT. Translated: CASSLSAADTEAFF. The rearrangement uses TRBV12-3 or TRBV12-4 and TRBJ1-1; the D is unclear. The CDR3 runs to 14 residues. The V end was cut by 2 bases, the J end by 3 bases, with 10 bases between.

This clonotype was detected ten times or more. V usage is TRBV20-1 and J usage is TRBJ2-1, with 9 positions matching TRBD2. Germline-derived CDR1 and CDR2 are DFQATT and SNEGSKA (reference sequence). The CDR3 is 13 amino acids. The V segment lost 6 bases and the J segment 6 bases; nucleotides outside the gene matches: 6. The CDR3 coding sequence is TGCAGTGCCGGCGGGAGGGCCTTCAATGAGCAGTTCTTC. Translation gives CSAGGRAFNEQFF.

J is TRBJ2-7 and V is TRBV29-1; possibly TRBD1 for D (6 bases). V lost 6 bases to trimming and J lost 2 bases, with 17 bases between them. Germline loops: CDR1 SQVTM, CDR2 ANQGSEA. The CDR3 length is 14 residues. The CDR3 nucleotides read TGCAGCGTCAGAACCGGGACACACACCTACGAGCAGTACTTC. Protein product: CSVRTGTHTYEQYF.

This clonotype was seen many times. This chain joins TRBV20-1 and TRBJ2-5; D is perhaps TRBD1 (5 bases). This CDR3 region has 15 residues. Trimming pared 2 bases from V and 5 bases from J, leaving 18 bases between. Per germline, CDR1 DFQATT and CDR2 SNEGSKA (reference sequence). The CDR3 DNA sequence: TGCAGTGCTAGACCACGACGGCGGTGGGGCGAGACCCAGTACTTC. As protein: CSARPRRRWGETQYF.

This clonotype was counted only a few times. The chain joins TRBV6-1 to TRBJ2-7; 9 nucleotides align to TRBD1. The V segment lost 5 bases and the J segment 6 bases; nucleotides outside the gene matches: 8. The CDR3 contains 14 residues. The germline gives CDR1 MNHNS, CDR2 SASEGT. DNA for the CDR3: TGTGCCAGCAGTCCCGGGACAGGGATCCTCGAGCAGTACTTC. It is translated as CASSPGTGILEQYF.

The chain recombines TRBV5-1 with TRBJ2-3; perhaps TRBD2 as D (5 bases). Germline loops: CDR1 SGHRS, CDR2 YFSETQ. The V end was cut by 4 bases, the J end by 6 bases, with 21 bases between. The CDR3 has 16 amino acids. CDR3: CASSENLSGFTDTQYF. The CDR3 nucleotides are TGCGCCAGCAGCGAGAACTTATCGGGATTCACGGATACGCAGTATTTT.

The genes are TRBV12-3 or TRBV12-4 and TRBJ1-2; D gene unclear. The CDR3 spans 14 residues. V was trimmed by 6 bases and J by 8 bases, leaving 19 bases between them. CDR3 in amino acids: CASSPSRSSRGYTF. CDR3 nucleotides: TGTGCCAGCAGCCCATCTCGATCCTCGCGAGGCTACACCTTC.

The chain joins TRBV5-5 to TRBJ2-5; D is ambiguous. The CDR3 loop spans 16 amino acids. Germline assignment: CDR1 SGHKS and CDR2 YYEKEE (reference sequence). Trimming removed 0 bases at V and 1 base at J, with 13 bases between. CDR3 protein: CASSLVVSSLQETQYF. The CDR3 DNA follows: TGTGCCAGCAGCTTGGTAGTCAGTTCTCTCCAAGAGACCCAGTACTTC.

This clonotype was detected many times. The chain is built from TRBV7-6 and TRBJ2-7; 7 nucleotides match TRBD2. Unmatched junction bases numbered 2, after V lost 1 base and J lost 2 bases. There are 14 residues in the CDR3. CDR1 and CDR2 from the germline V gene are SGHVS and FNYEAQ. The CDR3 DNA is TGTGCCAGCAGCTTAGGTGGGAGGGCCTACGAGCAGTACTTC. Protein product: CASSLGGRAYEQYF.

Only a few counts were recorded for this clonotype. This rearrangement joins TRBV24-1 to TRBJ2-5; possibly TRBD1 or TRBD2 for D (5 bases each). Germline V gene lookup returns CDR1 KGHDR and CDR2 SFDVKD. This CDR3 region has 14 residues. V lost 4 bases to trimming and J lost 10 bases, with 18 bases between them. The CDR3 DNA reads TGTGCCACCAGTGAACACCGGGACCCTCGACACCAGTACTTC. This codes for CATSEHRDPRHQYF.